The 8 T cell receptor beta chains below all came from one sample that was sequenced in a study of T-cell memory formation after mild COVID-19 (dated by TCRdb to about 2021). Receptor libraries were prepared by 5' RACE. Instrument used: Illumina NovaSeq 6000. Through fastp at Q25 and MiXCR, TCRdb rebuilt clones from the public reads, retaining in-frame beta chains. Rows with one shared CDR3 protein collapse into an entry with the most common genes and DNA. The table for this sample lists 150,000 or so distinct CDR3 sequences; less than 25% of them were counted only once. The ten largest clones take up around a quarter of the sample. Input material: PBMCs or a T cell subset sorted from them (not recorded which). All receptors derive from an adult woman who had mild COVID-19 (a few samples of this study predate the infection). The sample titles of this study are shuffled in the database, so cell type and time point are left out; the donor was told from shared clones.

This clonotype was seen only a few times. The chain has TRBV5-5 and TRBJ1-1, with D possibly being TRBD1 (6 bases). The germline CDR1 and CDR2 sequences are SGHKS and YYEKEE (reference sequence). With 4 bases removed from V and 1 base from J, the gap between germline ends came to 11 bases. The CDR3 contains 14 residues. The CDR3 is CASSSRDTNTEAFF. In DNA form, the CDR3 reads TGTGCCAGCAGCAGCCGGGACACGAACACTGAAGCTTTCTTT.

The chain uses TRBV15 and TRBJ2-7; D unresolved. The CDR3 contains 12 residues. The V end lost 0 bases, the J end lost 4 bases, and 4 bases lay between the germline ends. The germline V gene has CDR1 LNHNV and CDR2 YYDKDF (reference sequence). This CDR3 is CATSRDGYEQYF. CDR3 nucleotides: TGTGCCACCAGCAGAGATGGATACGAGCAGTACTTC. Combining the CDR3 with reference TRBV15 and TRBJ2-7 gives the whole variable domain DAMVIQNPRYQVTQFGKPVTLSCSQTLNHNVMYWYQQKSSQAPKLLFHYYDKDFNNEADTPDNFQSRRPNTSFCFLDIRSPGLGDTAMYLCATSRDGYEQYFGPGTRLTVT.

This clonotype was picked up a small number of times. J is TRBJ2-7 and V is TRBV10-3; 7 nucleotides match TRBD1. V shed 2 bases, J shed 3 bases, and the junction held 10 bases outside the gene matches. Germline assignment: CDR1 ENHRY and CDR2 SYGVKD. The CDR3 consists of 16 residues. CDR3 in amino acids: CAISEATGQRLYEQYF. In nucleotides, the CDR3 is TGTGCCATCAGTGAGGCTACGGGACAGAGACTCTACGAGCAGTACTTC.

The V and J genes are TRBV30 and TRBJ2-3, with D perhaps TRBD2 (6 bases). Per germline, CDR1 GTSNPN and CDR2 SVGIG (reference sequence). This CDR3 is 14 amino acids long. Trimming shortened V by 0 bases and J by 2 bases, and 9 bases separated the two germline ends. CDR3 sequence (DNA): TGTGCCTGGAGTGTACTAGCTGTCACAGATACGCAGTATTTT. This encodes CAWSVLAVTDTQYF. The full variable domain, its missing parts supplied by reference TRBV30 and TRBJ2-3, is SQTIHQWPATLVQPVGSPLSLECTVEGTSNPNLYWYRQAAGRGLQLLFYSVGIGQISSEVPQNLSASRPQDRQFILSSKKLLLSDSGFYLCAWSVLAVTDTQYFGPGTRLTVL.

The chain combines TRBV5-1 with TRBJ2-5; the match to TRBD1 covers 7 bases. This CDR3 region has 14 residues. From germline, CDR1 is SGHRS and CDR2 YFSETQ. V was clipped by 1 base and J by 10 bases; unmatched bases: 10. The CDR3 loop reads CASSLWTGDLDQYF. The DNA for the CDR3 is TGCGCCAGCAGCTTGTGGACAGGCGATCTTGACCAGTACTTC.

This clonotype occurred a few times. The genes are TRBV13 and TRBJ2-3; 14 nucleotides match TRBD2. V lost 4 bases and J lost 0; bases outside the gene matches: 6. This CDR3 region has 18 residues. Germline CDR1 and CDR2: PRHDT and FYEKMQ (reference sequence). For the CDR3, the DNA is TGTGCCAGCAGCTCACGACTAGCGGGAGGGCTTAGCACAGATACGCAGTATTTT. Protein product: CASSSRLAGGLSTDTQYF.

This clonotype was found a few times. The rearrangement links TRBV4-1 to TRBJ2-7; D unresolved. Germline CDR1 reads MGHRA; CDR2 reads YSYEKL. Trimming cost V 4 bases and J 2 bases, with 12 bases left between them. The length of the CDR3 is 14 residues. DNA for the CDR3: TGCGCCAGCAGCCCTGGACGACCTCCCTACGAGCAGTACTTC. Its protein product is CASSPGRPPYEQYF.

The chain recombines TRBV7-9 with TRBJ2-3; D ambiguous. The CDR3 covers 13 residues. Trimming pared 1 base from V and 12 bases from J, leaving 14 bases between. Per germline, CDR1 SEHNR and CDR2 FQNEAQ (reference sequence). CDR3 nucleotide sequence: TGTGCCAGCAGCTTAGGGGAATACCCTAGTCAGTATTTT. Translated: CASSLGEYPSQYF.